This TCR beta chain comes out of a study of molecular identifiers for immune sequencing clone quantification. TCRdb independently ran MiXCR on the PCR reads; one entry per CDR3 protein. The sample records about 500,000 distinct CDR3 sequences, roughly 26% being singletons. The CDR3 totals 13 residues. Germline V gives CDR1 MNHEY, CDR2 SMNVEV (reference sequence). The germline V and J ends were trimmed by 5 bases and 4 bases, with 8 bases remaining between them. The sample taken for sequencing was naive CD8+ T cells from blood, with Jurkat cell RNA spiked in. Subset in this sample: FACS-sorted CD8+CD4-CCR7+CD45RA+ naive T cells. The rearrangement joins TRBV27 to TRBJ2-2, with D unclear. The receptor was derived from a human donor in good health. Some libraries in this study had Jurkat cell RNA spiked in. CDR3 loop: CASSIQVTGELFF. The CDR3 nucleotides are TGTGCCAGCAGTATACAAGTCACCGGGGAGCTGTTTTTT.